A selection of T cell receptor beta chains follows, all from one sample in a study of T cell repertoires in aging, cancer and after chemotherapy. TCRdb ran MiXCR on the multiplex PCR reads and lists one entry per CDR3 protein. The sample has roughly 1,800 distinct CDR3 sequences, around 23% seen once. The sequenced sample consisted of blood. All receptors come from a human donor with a blood cancer. Each CDR3 is given with its conserved first and last residue. The D gene is left open where the match is weak. Size values are once, few and many counts, or a class for expanded clones, and some rows have none.

V	size	D	J	CDR3	DNA
TRBV5-1	NA	NA	TRBJ2-3	CASSLTGTPNRDTQYF	TGCGCCAGCAGCTTGACCGGGACTCCTAACAGGGATACGCAGTATTTT
TRBV19	medium-sized	TRBD1	TRBJ1-1	CASILDSGTGVNTEAFF	TGTGCCAGTATTCTCGATTCGGGGACAGGGGTGAACACTGAAGCTTTCTTT
TRBV28	NA	NA	TRBJ1-5	CASSLWEGTGNQPQHF	TGTGCCAGCAGTTTATGGGAGGGTACGGGCAATCAGCCCCAGCATTTT
TRBV4-3	medium-sized	NA	TRBJ1-2	CASSQVEGGNGYTF	TGCGCCAGCAGCCAAGTGGAAGGGGGAAATGGCTACACCTTC
TRBV19	medium-sized	TRBD2	TRBJ2-2	CASTSGSAVTGELFF	TGTGCCAGTACTAGCGGGAGTGCGGTGACCGGGGAGCTGTTTTTT
TRBV12-3/TRBV12-4	few	NA	TRBJ2-7	CASSLAGVDYEQYF	TGTGCCAGCAGTTTGGCAGGGGTCGACTACGAGCAGTACTTC
TRBV5-1	few	NA	TRBJ2-2	CASSLQGNGELFF	TGCGCCAGCAGCTTGCAGGGAAACGGGGAGCTGTTTTTT
TRBV7-2	medium-sized	NA	TRBJ2-1	CASSSPGLTNEQFF	TGTGCCAGCAGCTCTCCGGGACTTACCAATGAGCAGTTCTTC
TRBV24-1	few	NA	TRBJ1-4	CATSAGTATNEKLFF	TGTGCCACCAGTGCCGGGACCGCAACTAATGAAAAACTGTTTTTT
TRBV6-2/TRBV6-3	medium-sized	TRBD2	TRBJ2-1	CASSYNSGSFNEQFF	TGTGCCAGCAGTTACAATAGCGGGAGTTTCAATGAGCAGTTCTTC
TRBV18	NA	TRBD1	TRBJ1-3	CASSPPTGGSNTIYF	TGTGCCAGCTCACCACCGACAGGGGGGAGTAACACCATATATTTT
TRBV7-2	NA	NA	TRBJ1-4	CASSLVSGVGEKLFF	TGTGCCAGCAGCTTAGTATCAGGGGTGGGTGAAAAACTGTTTTTT
TRBV19	NA	NA	TRBJ1-3	CASSIQQHSENTIYF	TGTGCCAGTAGTATTCAACAGCACTCTGAAAACACCATATATTTT
TRBV10-3	few	TRBD2	TRBJ2-1	CAITRGVSSYNEQFF	TGTGCCATCACCCGGGGGGTAAGCTCCTACAATGAGCAGTTCTTC
TRBV5-6	few	NA	TRBJ1-4	CASSIGATNEKLFF	TGTGCCAGCAGCATCGGGGCAACTAATGAAAAACTGTTTTTT
TRBV12-3/TRBV12-4	medium-sized	TRBD2	TRBJ2-1	CASSLSGRRLGEQFF	TGTGCCAGCAGTTTAAGCGGGAGGAGGTTAGGTGAGCAGTTCTTC
TRBV27	medium-sized	NA	TRBJ1-5	CASSFRVPFNQPQHF	TGTGCCAGCAGTTTCAGGGTTCCCTTTAATCAGCCCCAGCATTTT
TRBV6-5	once	NA	TRBJ2-7	CASSSPSGAKGF	TGTGCCAGCAGTTCCCCCTCGGGGGCGAAGGGCTTC
TRBV28	medium-sized	NA	TRBJ2-3	CASSLPQLLTQYF	TGTGCCAGCAGTTTACCCCAGCTCTTGACGCAGTATTTT
TRBV29-1	medium-sized	NA	TRBJ2-1	CSVVRGGEQFF	TGCAGCGTTGTCCGGGGAGGTGAGCAGTTCTTC
TRBV10-3	medium-sized	NA	TRBJ1-1	CAISQGMNTEAFF	TGTGCCATCAGTCAGGGAATGAACACTGAAGCTTTCTTT
TRBV19	medium-sized	TRBD2	TRBJ2-1	CASSPLAGGPGMNEQFF	TGTGCCAGTAGTCCATTAGCGGGAGGGCCTGGGATGAATGAGCAGTTCTTC
TRBV5-1	NA	TRBD2	TRBJ2-2	CASSTLAGAGELFF	TGCGCCAGCAGCACACTAGCGGGAGCCGGGGAGCTGTTTTTT
TRBV11-2	few	TRBD1	TRBJ2-5	CASSLSGQGRETQYF	TGTGCCAGCAGCTTAAGTGGACAGGGTAGAGAGACCCAGTACTTC
TRBV10-3	medium-sized	NA	TRBJ2-2	CAINALGRGTGELFF	TGTGCCATCAATGCCCTCGGGAGAGGCACCGGGGAGCTGTTTTTT
TRBV19	medium-sized	TRBD1	TRBJ2-7	CASSRDRGYEQYF	TGTGCCAGTAGTCGGGACAGGGGCTACGAGCAGTACTTC
TRBV20-1	few	NA	TRBJ1-5	CSALQSGFSQPQHF	TGCAGTGCCTTACAGTCAGGGTTTAGTCAGCCCCAGCATTTT
TRBV12-3/TRBV12-4	few	NA	TRBJ1-2	CASSPGQFNGYTF	TGTGCCAGCAGTCCCGGACAGTTCAATGGCTACACCTTC
TRBV6-6	medium-sized	TRBD2	TRBJ2-7	CASSYSRGRAVGIYEQYF	TGTGCCAGCAGTTACTCGAGAGGGAGGGCCGTAGGAATCTACGAGCAGTACTTC
TRBV12-3/TRBV12-4	few	NA	TRBJ1-1	CASSLFRRVGTEAFF	TGTGCCAGCAGTTTATTTAGGAGGGTTGGGACTGAAGCTTTCTTT
TRBV7-2	few	NA	TRBJ2-7	CASSPDSRRGLYEQYF	TGTGCCAGCAGCCCCGATTCGAGGAGGGGGCTTTACGAGCAGTACTTC